One sample yielded the 13 T cell receptor beta chains listed below, sequenced in a study of T cells after yellow fever vaccination. Each CDR3 protein is one row after TCRdb ran MiXCR on the 5' RACE reads. Here the sample spans 200,000 to 300,000 distinct CDR3 sequences, roughly 3.5% being singletons. The sequencing used PBMCs, collected 15 days after the yellow fever booster vaccination. The source is a man aged 18 to 29 who received the YFV17D yellow fever vaccine.

In its sample, this clonotype was seen many times. CDR3 in amino acids: CASSGIVGKGDQPQHF. The CDR3 nucleotides read TGTGCCAGCAGCGGCATCGTGGGGAAAGGAGATCAGCCCCAGCATTTT. J is TRBJ1-5 and V is TRBV7-9; D remains unclear. Trimming stripped 5 bases from V and 5 bases from J, with 19 bases between. Germline-derived CDR1 and CDR2 are SEHNR and FQNEAQ (reference sequence). The CDR3 is made up of 16 amino acids.

This clonotype has ten or more counts. The gene calls are TRBV7-2 and TRBJ2-1, with D maybe TRBD1 (6 bases). CDR3 size: 12 residues. The V end was cut by 3 bases, the J end by 10 bases, with 10 bases between. In germline, CDR1 is SGHTA, CDR2 FQGNSA. The CDR3 DNA reads as TGTGCCAGCAGCTTCTGGGGGCGCGAGCAGTTCTTC. Protein product: CASSFWGREQFF.

This clonotype was counted many times. V gene TRBV18 combines with J gene TRBJ2-1, with 9 bases aligning to TRBD2. V lost 1 base to trimming and J lost 4 bases; unmatched junction nucleotides: 14. The CDR3 is 19 residues long. The germline V gene has CDR1 KGHSH and CDR2 LQKENI. CDR3 coding DNA: TGTGCCAGCTCACCACGGACTAGCGCGGGGGGAAATTTTTACAATGAGCAGTTCTTC. Protein sequence: CASSPRTSAGGNFYNEQFF.

This clonotype has a count of ten or more. V gene TRBV18 combines with J gene TRBJ2-3; D unclear. Germline lookup yields CDR1 KGHSH and CDR2 LQKENI. Trimming stripped 4 bases from V and 2 bases from J, with 7 bases between. This CDR3 is 13 amino acids long. The CDR3 region has the DNA TGTGCCAGCTCACGCTCCTTCACAGATACGCAGTATTTT. Protein: CASSRSFTDTQYF.

This clonotype showed up just a few times. The chain has TRBV19 and TRBJ2-5; D remains ambiguous. The CDR3 is made up of 14 amino acids. Between the trimmed V and J ends, which lost 5 bases and 4 bases, there was a span of 14 bases. Germline CDR1 is LNHDA and CDR2 is SQIVND (reference sequence). The CDR3: CASSSSPGPETQYF. The CDR3 nucleotides read TGTGCCAGTAGTTCGTCTCCGGGCCCAGAGACCCAGTACTTC.

The chain carries TRBV14 and TRBJ2-3, with D tentatively TRBD2 (7 bases). Trimming removed 3 bases at V and 3 bases at J, with 13 bases between. The CDR3 has 15 amino acids. Per the germline V gene, CDR1 is SGHDN and CDR2 is FVKESK. This CDR3 is CASSHLGGRTDTQYF. The CDR3 DNA reads TGTGCCAGCAGCCACCTCGGGGGGCGAACAGATACGCAGTATTTT.

This clonotype was seen ten or more times. This chain connects TRBV27 to TRBJ1-2, with TRBD1 identical over 10 bases. V gave up 5 bases and J gave up 6 bases; unmatched junction bases: 6. The CDR3 sequence is 14 residues long. Germline V gene sequence: CDR1 MNHEY, CDR2 SMNVEV (reference sequence). The CDR3 loop is CASSITGTGDGYTF. DNA for the CDR3: TGTGCCAGCAGTATTACCGGGACAGGGGATGGCTACACCTTC.

This clonotype was picked up many times. CDR3 nucleotides: TGTGCCAGTAGACCCGGGACAGGCGCTCCAGAGCCCCAGCATTTT. Residues: CASRPGTGAPEPQHF. The chain joins TRBV19 to TRBJ1-5; 8 bases are shared with TRBD1. The V gene end was trimmed by 6 bases and the J gene end by 8 bases; junction bases not matched to a gene: 12. The CDR3 extends over 15 amino acids. Germline CDR1 reads LNHDA; CDR2 reads SQIVND (reference sequence).

This clonotype was seen many times. The CDR3 sequence is CASWQAYEQYF. For the CDR3, the DNA is TGTGCCAGCTGGCAAGCCTACGAGCAGTACTTC. This chain links TRBV6-1 with TRBJ2-7; D gene ambiguous. The CDR3 is made up of 11 amino acids. Germline CDR1 reads MNHNS; CDR2 reads SASEGT. The V end was cut by 8 bases, the J end by 2 bases, with 7 bases between.

In its sample, this clonotype was seen many times. The gene calls are TRBV7-2 and TRBJ2-3; TRBD2 aligns across 7 bases. Germline CDR1 reads SGHTA; CDR2 reads FQGNSA. With V trimmed by 3 bases and J by 8 bases, 2 bases remained unmatched. The CDR3 totals 12 residues. The CDR3 loop is CASSFERGTQYF. CDR3 coding DNA: TGTGCCAGCAGCTTCGAGCGGGGTACGCAGTATTTT.

This clonotype was seen many times. The V and J genes are TRBV6-2 or TRBV6-3 and TRBJ2-5; D is unclear. The CDR3 spans 18 residues. Germline assignment: CDR1 MNHEY and CDR2 SVGEGT. V lost 0 bases and J lost 2, with 19 bases in between. In DNA form, the CDR3 reads TGTGCCAGCAGTTACTCCGCGGATATGTGGGTTGAGCAAGAGACCCAGTACTTC. Translation gives CASSYSADMWVEQETQYF.

This clonotype showed up many times. The CDR3 nucleotides read TGCGCCAGCAGCTTGGGGACAATGCTCGCTCCCCTCCACTTT. It codes for CASSLGTMLAPLHF. The chain joins TRBV5-1 to TRBJ1-6; D might be TRBD1 (5 bases). Trimming cost V 0 bases and J 13 bases, with 14 bases left between them. Germline-derived CDR1 and CDR2 are SGHRS and YFSETQ. The CDR3 loop spans 14 amino acids.

This clonotype was detected ten times or more. V usage is TRBV5-6 and J usage is TRBJ2-5, with unresolved D. Trimming took 4 bases from V and 4 from J, leaving 20 bases between them. Germline values: CDR1 SGHDT, CDR2 YYEEEE. This CDR3 is 16 amino acids long. The CDR3 loop is CASSLPTGLSLETQYF. DNA for the CDR3: TGTGCCAGCAGCCTACCGACCGGGCTCAGCTTAGAGACCCAGTACTTC.